A single sample is the source of the 27 T cell receptor beta chains below, sequenced in a study of T cells after somatic rescue of genetic block. Profiled with immunoSEQ multiplex PCR; TCRdb holds only in-frame clones, not every one. The table has 70,000 to 85,000 clones, approximately 90% seen once. Sequencing was done on a sample of peripheral blood mononuclear cells (PBMCs). The receptors stem from a man between 25 and 39 years old.

In DNA form, the CDR3 reads TGTGCCACTGCCGGTAGGGGGGGCGACAATGAGCAGTTCTTC. Its protein product is CATAGRGGDNEQFF. The chain combines TRBV19 with TRBJ2-1, with D possibly being TRBD2 (7 bases). This CDR3 contains 14 residues. CDR1 is LNHDA and CDR2 is SQIVND in the germline V gene (reference sequence). Between the trimmed V and J ends, which lost 10 bases and 5 bases, there was a span of 18 bases.

V gene TRBV5-1 combines with J gene TRBJ1-3; D is ambiguous. Germline V CDR1 and CDR2: SGHRS, YFSETQ. Deletions cut 0 bases from V and 0 bases from J, with 13 bases between. This CDR3 is built from 17 residues. The DNA of the CDR3 is TGCGCCAGCAGCTTGGCCACTGACGGCAGCTCTGGAAACACCATATATTTT. As protein: CASSLATDGSSGNTIYF.

This clone was counted a single time. V usage is TRBV27 and J usage is TRBJ2-5; possible D gene TRBD1, 5 bases. The J call may be wrong; the DNA end is better matched by TRBJ2-7. CDR1 is MNHEY and CDR2 is SMNVEV in the germline V gene (reference sequence). The CDR3 has 13 amino acids. The CDR3 coding sequence is TGTGCCAGCAGTCCTCGCCAGGGCTACGAGCAGTACTTC. Its translation: CASSPRQGYEQYF.

The rearrangement joins TRBV10-3 to TRBJ2-5, with TRBD1 matching 7 bases. Germline V CDR1 and CDR2: ENHRY, SYGVKD. Trimming took 2 bases from V and 5 from J; bases not matched to a gene: 11. This CDR3 comprises 16 residues. The CDR3 here is CAISEQTGPARETQYF. The CDR3 nucleotides read TGTGCCATCAGTGAGCAGACAGGGCCCGCCCGGGAGACCCAGTACTTC.

The chain carries TRBV10-1 and TRBJ2-7; D call uncertain. Trimming shortened V by 0 bases and J by 5 bases, and 11 bases separated the two germline ends. Germline V CDR1 and CDR2: WNHNN, SYGVQD (reference sequence). CDR3 length: 14 residues. The CDR3 here is CASSESLGSNEQYF. The CDR3 nucleotides are TGCGCCAGCAGTGAGTCTCTAGGGTCGAACGAGCAGTACTTC.

This rearrangement joins TRBV4-3 to TRBJ2-5; TRBD2 matches 11 bases. This CDR3 contains 15 residues. The germline V gene has CDR1 LGHNA and CDR2 YSLEER. The V gene end was trimmed by 2 bases and the J gene end by 4 bases; junction bases not matched to a gene: 3. The CDR3 region has the DNA TGCGCCAGCAGCCAAACTAGCGGGAGTGGAGAGACCCAGTACTTC. Translation gives CASSQTSGSGETQYF.

The V and J genes are TRBV10-3 and TRBJ2-7; D not resolved. There are 13 residues in the CDR3. V was clipped by 2 bases and J by 0 bases, with 5 bases between them. Germline CDR1 is ENHRY and CDR2 is SYGVKD. The CDR3 nucleotides read TGTGCCATCAGTGAGCCCCGCTCCTACGAGCAGTACTTC. Translating it yields CAISEPRSYEQYF.

This sequence joins TRBV11-1 and TRBJ2-2; no clear D gene. CDR1 and CDR2 (germline): SGHAT, FQDESV (reference sequence). CDR3 length: 13 residues. V was cut by 5 bases and J by 3 bases, with 7 bases left in between. The DNA for the CDR3 is TGTGCCAGCAGCCCGGACCACACCGGGGAGCTGTTTTTT. Its protein is CASSPDHTGELFF.

This clone was seen more than once but under ten times. The chain recombines TRBV28 with TRBJ2-7, with 14 bases lining up with TRBD2. Germline loops: CDR1 MDHEN, CDR2 SYDVKM. Germline trimming cut 7 bases from V and 7 bases from J; bases unmatched to any gene: 12. The CDR3 is made up of 16 amino acids. CDR3 region: CASTPSTSGGVREQYF. CDR3 in DNA: TGTGCCAGCACCCCCTCGACTAGCGGGGGGGTGAGAGAGCAGTACTTC.

This clone has just one count. The V call is TRBV6-6, the J call TRBJ1-5, with 10 bases lining up with TRBD1. The germline V gene encodes CDR1 MNHNY and CDR2 SVGAGI (reference sequence). CDR3 length equals 15 residues. The junction had 10 bases not matched to a gene; V was cut back by 6 bases and J by 8 bases. CDR3: CASRGTGVAVEPQHF. CDR3 nucleotides: TGTGCCAGCAGGGGGACAGGGGTTGCGGTTGAGCCCCAGCATTTT.

The chain uses TRBV11-3 and TRBJ2-7; 8 bases are a match to TRBD2. Germline V gene lookup returns CDR1 SGHNT and CDR2 YENEEA. V lost 5 bases to trimming and J lost 0 bases; unmatched junction nucleotides: 6. This CDR3 is 15 amino acids long. The CDR3 region is CASSPGGGSSYEQYF. The CDR3, as DNA: TGTGCCAGCAGCCCCGGCGGGGGGAGCTCCTACGAGCAGTACTTC.

J is TRBJ2-7 and V is TRBV19; possibly TRBD1 for D (6 bases). The CDR3 totals 15 residues. V was pared by 3 bases and J by 2 bases, with 14 bases between. Germline V gene lookup returns CDR1 LNHDA and CDR2 SQIVND (reference sequence). The CDR3 sequence is CASSMIRGPPYEQYF. The CDR3 DNA reads as TGTGCCAGTAGTATGATCAGGGGACCCCCCTACGAGCAGTACTTC.

The CDR3 DNA is TGTGCCAGCGCCGGGGCCTACGAGCAGTACTTC. This codes for CASAGAYEQYF. This chain connects TRBV2 to TRBJ2-7, with a tentative D call TRBD2 (5 bases). Trimming stripped 8 bases from V and 2 bases from J, with 7 bases between. The CDR3 runs to 11 residues. Germline V lookup: CDR1 SNHLY, CDR2 FYNNEI.

The chain combines TRBV19 with TRBJ2-2; 9 nucleotides align to TRBD1. The germline V gene encodes CDR1 LNHDA and CDR2 SQIVND (reference sequence). Trimming removed 3 bases from V and 3 bases from J; junction bases left unmatched: 8. This CDR3 has 17 residues. In DNA, the CDR3 is TGTGCCAGTAGTATCCAGAGACAGGGGGGGCACACCGGGGAGCTGTTTTTT. It yields the protein CASSIQRQGGHTGELFF.

The J gene is TRBJ2-3, the V gene TRBV6-5; 7 bases align to TRBD2. Trimming removed 6 bases from V and 2 bases from J; junction bases left unmatched: 8. Germline CDR1 and CDR2: MNHEY and SVGAGI. The CDR3 is 15 amino acids. The CDR3 here is CASRYGGSLTDTQYF. The CDR3 bases are TGTGCCAGCAGATACGGCGGGAGTCTCACAGATACGCAGTATTTT.

V gene TRBV27 combines with J gene TRBJ2-3, with D possibly being TRBD1 (6 bases). The germline V and J ends were trimmed by 7 bases and 0 bases, with 17 bases remaining between them. Germline values: CDR1 MNHEY, CDR2 SMNVEV (reference sequence). The CDR3 extends over 16 amino acids. The CDR3 loop is CASTALGTTSTDTQYF. The CDR3 bases are TGTGCCAGCACCGCTCTCGGGACAACTAGCACAGATACGCAGTATTTT.

V usage is TRBV7-7 and J usage is TRBJ2-7; 7 bases align to TRBD2. J was trimmed by 3 bases and V by 1 base; bases with no gene match: 6. The germline V gene has CDR1 SSHAT and CDR2 FNYEAQ (reference sequence). The CDR3 is made up of 15 amino acids. This CDR3 reads CASSLVVCGGYEQYF. The CDR3 nucleotides read TGTGCCAGCAGCTTAGTGGTGTGCGGGGGCTACGAGCAGTACTTC. The variable domain in full, with the rest retrieved from reference TRBV7-7 and TRBJ2-7, is GAGVSQSPRYKVTKRGQDVTLRCDPISSHATLYWYQQALGQGPEFLTYFNYEAQPDKSGLPSDRFSAERPEGSISTLTIQRTEQRDSAMYRCASSLVVCGGYEQYFGPGTRLTVT.

The chain couples TRBV28 to TRBJ2-2; TRBD2 is a possible D gene (5 bases). Trimming removed 4 bases at V and 3 bases at J, with 6 bases between. This CDR3 region has 13 residues. Germline V gene sequence: CDR1 MDHEN, CDR2 SYDVKM. Here the CDR3 reads CASSSGDTGELFF. CDR3 in DNA: TGTGCCAGCAGTTCCGGGGACACCGGGGAGCTGTTTTTT.

The J gene is TRBJ1-5, the V gene TRBV11-2, with D tentatively TRBD1 (5 bases). The CDR3 loop spans 14 amino acids. V was trimmed by 2 bases and J by 4 bases, leaving 9 bases between them. Looked up from germline, CDR1 is SGHAT and CDR2 is FQNNGV. CDR3 DNA sequence: TGTGCCAGCAGCTTACCGGGACCGAATCAGCCCCAGCATTTT. It is translated as CASSLPGPNQPQHF.

The V gene is TRBV5-1, the J gene TRBJ2-5; tentatively, D is TRBD2 (7 bases). Germline CDR1 is SGHRS and CDR2 is YFSETQ. Trimming took 4 bases from V and 5 from J, leaving 15 bases between them. The CDR3 has 14 residues. The CDR3 DNA follows: TGCGCCAGCAGCAAAGGGGGGGTCCGGGAGACCCAGTACTTC. It encodes CASSKGGVRETQYF.

The chain combines TRBV7-9 with TRBJ1-1, with D tentatively TRBD1 (6 bases). Trimming cost V 6 bases and J 6 bases, with 26 bases left between them. The CDR3 totals 17 residues. CDR1 and CDR2 from the germline V gene are SEHNR and FQNEAQ (reference sequence). The CDR3 spells CASSSRRGGGSGAEAFF. CDR3 nucleotide sequence: TGTGCCAGCAGTAGCCGCAGGGGCGGGGGTTCAGGGGCTGAAGCTTTCTTT. Full variable domain (rest looked up from reference TRBV7-9 and TRBJ1-1): DTGVSQNPRHKITKRGQNVTFRCDPISEHNRLYWYRQTLGQGPEFLTYFQNEAQLEKSRLLSDRFSAERPKGSFSTLEIQRTEQGDSAMYLCASSSRRGGGSGAEAFFGQGTRLTVV.

The chain joins TRBV4-3 to TRBJ2-3, with 11 bases matching TRBD2. This CDR3 has 17 residues. Germline assignment: CDR1 LGHNA and CDR2 YSLEER. After removal of 2 bases from V and 6 bases from J, the junction contained 10 bases not matched to a gene. The DNA of the CDR3 is TGCGCCAGCAGCCAAAACCCAATAGCGGGAGGGGGGGATACGCAGTATTTT. Its protein is CASSQNPIAGGGDTQYF.

The V and J genes are TRBV6-5 and TRBJ1-5; TRBD1 is a possible D gene (5 bases). This CDR3 is 15 amino acids long. Deletions cut 6 bases from V and 0 bases from J, with 12 bases between. The germline CDR1 and CDR2 sequences are MNHEY and SVGAGI. The CDR3 here is CASRLTVSSNQPQHF. The CDR3 DNA is TGTGCCAGCAGATTGACAGTTTCTAGCAATCAGCCCCAGCATTTT.

V usage is TRBV5-4 and J usage is TRBJ2-3; D not certain. The V gene lost 0 bases and the J gene lost 4 bases, with 9 bases spanning the gap. Germline assignment: CDR1 SGHNT and CDR2 YYREEE (reference sequence). The CDR3 has 14 amino acids. CDR3 protein: CASSLDSRADTQYF. The CDR3 DNA sequence: TGTGCCAGCAGCTTGGATTCCCGGGCAGATACGCAGTATTTT.

This clone was counted a few times. V gene TRBV2 combines with J gene TRBJ2-7; D is ambiguous. The CDR3 has 14 residues. V was shortened by 6 bases and J by 1 base, with 13 bases between the two germline ends. Germline V lookup: CDR1 SNHLY, CDR2 FYNNEI. The CDR3 reads CASRGRLQSYEQYF. Written as DNA, the CDR3 is TGTGCCAGCAGGGGCCGGCTACAGTCCTACGAGCAGTACTTC.

This sequence joins TRBV9 and TRBJ2-3; 7 nucleotides line up with TRBD2. Germline CDR1 is SGDLS and CDR2 is YYNGEE. CDR3 length: 15 amino acids. J gave up 0 bases and V 4 bases, and 5 bases lay outside the gene matches. The CDR3 bases are TGTGCCAGCAGCCCCTCGGGGGGAAGCACAGATACGCAGTATTTT. This sequence encodes CASSPSGGSTDTQYF.

This chain links TRBV7-8 with TRBJ2-2; 9 bases align to TRBD1. Germline V gene sequence: CDR1 SGHVS, CDR2 FQNEAQ. Losses at the gene ends were 5 bases for V and 7 bases for J; bases not matched to a gene: 11. This CDR3 comprises 16 residues. In DNA form, the CDR3 reads TGTGCCAGCAGCCGTCTACTGGACAGGGGCATCGGGGAGCTGTTTTTT. Amino acids: CASSRLLDRGIGELFF.